These T cell receptor beta chains were read from a single sample in a study of T cell changes during pregnancy in multiple sclerosis. Sequencing was performed with immunoSEQ multiplex PCR; in TCRdb, only in-frame clones are kept and a portion is missing. Of approximately 90,000 clones listed, 85% to 95% were seen once; the top ten hold 0.84%. Material: peripheral blood, obtained in the third trimester of pregnancy. The origin of the receptors is a female donor with multiple sclerosis, enrolled in a pregnancy study. The CDR3 runs from the conserved cysteine through the conserved F or W. Fields, in order: V gene, D gene, J gene, CDR3 length, clone size, CDR3 protein, CDR3 DNA. The D gene is left open where the match is weak. Rows may omit the clone size; those that give it use once, few, many or a size class.

>TRBV27|NA|TRBJ1-2|12|NA
CASSPTNYGYTF
TGTGCCAGCAGTCCAACAAACTATGGCTACACCTTC
>TRBV7-6|NA|TRBJ2-3|13|NA
CASSLGTTDTQYF
TGTGCCAGCAGCTTGGGCACCACAGATACGCAGTATTTT
>TRBV29-1|TRBD2|TRBJ2-1|13|NA
CSVGAGGNNEQFF
TGCAGCGTTGGGGCGGGAGGCAACAATGAGCAGTTCTTC
>TRBV9|TRBD2|TRBJ2-2|13|NA
CASSPPGGGELFF
TGTGCCAGCAGCCCCCCGGGGGGCGGGGAGCTGTTTTTT
>TRBV5-1|TRBD2|TRBJ2-1|14|NA
CASGVGLGDNEQFF
TGCGCCAGCGGGGTGGGACTAGGAGACAATGAGCAGTTCTTC
>TRBV10-3|NA|TRBJ2-7|17|NA
CAISDASGRYSSYEQYF
TGTGCCATCAGTGATGCGAGCGGACGGTATAGCTCCTACGAGCAGTACTTC
>TRBV4-1|TRBD2|TRBJ2-1|16|once
CASSQDGTSSYNEQFF
TGCGCCAGCAGCCAAGATGGGACTAGCAGTTACAATGAGCAGTTCTTC
>TRBV30|TRBD1|TRBJ2-3|15|NA
CAWTLGTGSFDTQYF
TGTGCCTGGACTCTCGGGACAGGGTCGTTTGATACGCAGTATTTT
>TRBV5-1|TRBD2|TRBJ2-1|15|NA
CASSLGGTTYNEQFF
TGCGCCAGCAGCCTCGGGGGGACCACCTACAATGAGCAGTTCTTC
>TRBV5-1|TRBD2|TRBJ2-3|16|NA
CASSRVTSGRTDTQYF
TGCGCCAGCAGCAGGGTAACTAGCGGGAGAACAGATACGCAGTATTTT
>TRBV19|NA|TRBJ2-7|12|NA
CASSYGSYEQYF
TGTGCCAGTAGTTACGGCTCCTACGAGCAGTACTTC
>TRBV18|NA|TRBJ2-7|16|NA
CASSPGERQYSYEQYF
TGTGCCAGCTCACCCGGCGAGCGGCAGTACTCCTACGAGCAGTACTTC
>TRBV7-3|NA|TRBJ2-2|12|once
CASSLDTGELFF
TGTGCCAGCAGCCTTGACACCGGGGAGCTGTTTTTT
>TRBV11-2|NA|TRBJ2-3|16|NA
CASSLEWPERLHTQYF
TGTGCCAGCAGCTTAGAATGGCCGGAGAGGCTACATACGCAGTATTTT
>TRBV2|NA|TRBJ2-6|20|NA
CASSGGRGGTETGGANVLTF
TGTGCCAGCAGTGGTGGTAGGGGAGGAACAGAGACGGGGGGGGCCAACGTCCTGACTTTC
>TRBV2|NA|TRBJ1-2|14|NA
CASSQGLGAYGYTF
TGTGCCAGCAGTCAAGGACTGGGAGCTTATGGCTACACCTTC
>TRBV2|TRBD1|TRBJ2-7|14|NA
CASTLGQGRYEQYF
TGTGCCAGCACGCTGGGACAGGGCCGATACGAGCAGTACTTC
>TRBV5-1|TRBD1|TRBJ1-2|14|once
CASSTDRGPYGYTF
TGCGCCAGCAGCACAGACAGGGGGCCTTATGGCTACACCTTC
>TRBV6-1|NA|TRBJ2-7|13|NA
CASLGVITYEQYF
TGTGCCAGCCTCGGGGTGATTACCTACGAGCAGTACTTC
>TRBV30|TRBD1|TRBJ1-2|11|NA
CAWQGDYGYTF
TGTGCCTGGCAGGGGGACTATGGCTACACCTTC
>TRBV7-2|TRBD1|TRBJ2-3|15|NA
CASSRDRAYTDTQYF
TGTGCCAGCAGCCGAGACAGGGCCTACACAGATACGCAGTATTTT
>TRBV7-8|TRBD2|TRBJ2-1|15|NA
CASSLPAGGGNEQFF
TGTGCCAGCAGCTTGCCAGCGGGAGGGGGGAATGAGCAGTTCTTC
>TRBV27|NA|TRBJ1-5|15|NA
CASSFRGIGLWPQHF
TGTGCCAGCAGTTTTCGAGGGATAGGGCTTTGGCCCCAGCATTTT
>TRBV11-1|TRBD1|TRBJ1-2|14|once
CASSRTGAHYGYTF
TGTGCCAGCAGCCGGACAGGGGCTCACTATGGCTACACCTTC
>TRBV5-1|TRBD2|TRBJ2-1|15|NA
CASSWGLAGVNEQFF
TGCGCCAGCAGCTGGGGACTAGCGGGAGTCAATGAGCAGTTCTTC
>TRBV2|TRBD1|TRBJ2-7|14|NA
CASRPGQGTKEQYF
TGTGCCAGCAGGCCGGGACAGGGAACGAAAGAGCAGTACTTC
>TRBV30|NA|TRBJ1-3|15|NA
CAWSVSRAAGNTIYF
TGTGCCTGGAGTGTTAGCAGGGCGGCTGGAAACACCATATATTTT
>TRBV7-9|NA|TRBJ2-2|16|NA
CASSFRGPPNTGELFF
TGTGCCAGCAGCTTTCGTGGGCCACCGAACACCGGGGAGCTGTTTTTT
>TRBV10-2|NA|TRBJ2-1|16|NA
CASRSERLGSYNEQFF
TGCGCCAGCAGAAGCGAGCGGTTAGGGTCCTACAATGAGCAGTTCTTC
>TRBV10-2|NA|TRBJ2-1|13|NA
CASSSGRGNEQFF
TGCGCCAGCAGTAGCGGTAGAGGCAATGAGCAGTTCTTC
>TRBV30|NA|TRBJ1-5|18|NA
CAWSVPAGGGYSNQPQHF
TGTGCCTGGAGTGTACCCGCTGGGGGGGGCTATAGCAATCAGCCCCAGCATTTT
>TRBV5-8|NA|TRBJ2-7|15|NA
CASSQSRQGGNEQYF
TGTGCCAGCAGCCAGAGCCGACAGGGAGGCAACGAGCAGTACTTC